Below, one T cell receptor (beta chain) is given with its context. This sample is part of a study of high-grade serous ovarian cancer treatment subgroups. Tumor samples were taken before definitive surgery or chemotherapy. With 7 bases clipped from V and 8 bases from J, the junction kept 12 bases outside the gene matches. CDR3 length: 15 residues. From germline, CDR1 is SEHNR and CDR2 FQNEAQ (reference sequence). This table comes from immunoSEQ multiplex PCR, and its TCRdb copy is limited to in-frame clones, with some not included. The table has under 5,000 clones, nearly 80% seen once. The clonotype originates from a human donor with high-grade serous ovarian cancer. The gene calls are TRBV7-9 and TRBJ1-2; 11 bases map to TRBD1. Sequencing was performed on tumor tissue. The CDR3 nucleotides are TGTGCCAGCATCCCCGGGACAGGGGGGAATGGAGGCTACACCTTC. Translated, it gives CASIPGTGGNGGYTF.